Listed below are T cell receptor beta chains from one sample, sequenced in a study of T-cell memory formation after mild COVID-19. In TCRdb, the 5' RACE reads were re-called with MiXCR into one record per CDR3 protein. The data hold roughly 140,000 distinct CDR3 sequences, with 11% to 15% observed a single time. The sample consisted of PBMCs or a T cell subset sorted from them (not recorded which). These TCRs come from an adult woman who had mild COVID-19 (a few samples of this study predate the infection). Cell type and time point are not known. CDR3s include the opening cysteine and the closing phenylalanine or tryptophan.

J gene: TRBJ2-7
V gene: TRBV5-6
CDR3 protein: CASSPVGIHEQYF

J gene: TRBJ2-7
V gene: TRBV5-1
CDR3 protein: CASSPGGPYEQYF

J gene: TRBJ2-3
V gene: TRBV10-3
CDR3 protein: CAIRAPGTPRTDTQYF

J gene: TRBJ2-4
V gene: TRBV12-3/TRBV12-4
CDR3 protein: CASSLAGGPNIQYF

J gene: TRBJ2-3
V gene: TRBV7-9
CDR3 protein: CALALAEVDTQYF

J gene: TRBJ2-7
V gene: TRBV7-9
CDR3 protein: CASSISGTYEQYF

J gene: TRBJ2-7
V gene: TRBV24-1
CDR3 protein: CATQRDRGYEQYF

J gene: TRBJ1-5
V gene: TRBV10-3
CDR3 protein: CATQGASSNQPQHF

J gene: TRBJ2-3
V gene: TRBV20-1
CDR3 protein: CSAIVGLAHRTDTQYF

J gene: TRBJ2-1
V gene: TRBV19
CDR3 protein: CASSIGGPSYNEQFF

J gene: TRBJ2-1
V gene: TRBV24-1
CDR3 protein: CATSDSLYNEQFF

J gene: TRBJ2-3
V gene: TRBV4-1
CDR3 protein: CASRGAGADTQYF

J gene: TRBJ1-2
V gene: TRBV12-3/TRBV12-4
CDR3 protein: CASSFREGRGYTF

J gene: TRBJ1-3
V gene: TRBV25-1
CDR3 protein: CASSEGRAGNTIYF

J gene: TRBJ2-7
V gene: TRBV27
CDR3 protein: CASSRLETYSYEQYF

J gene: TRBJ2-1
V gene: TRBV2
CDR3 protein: CASSPQGGRNEQFF

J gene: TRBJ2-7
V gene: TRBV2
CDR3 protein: CASSDFGYEQYF

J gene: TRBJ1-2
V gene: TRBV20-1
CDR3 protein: CSARDWGPSNYGYTF

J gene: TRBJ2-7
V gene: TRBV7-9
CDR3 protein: CASSFMVASTSYEQYF

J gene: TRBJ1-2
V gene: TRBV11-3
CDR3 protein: CASSFRDGLYGYTF

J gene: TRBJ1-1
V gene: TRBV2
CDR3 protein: CASRAPGHTEAFF

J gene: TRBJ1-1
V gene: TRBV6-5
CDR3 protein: CASWGPVTEAFF

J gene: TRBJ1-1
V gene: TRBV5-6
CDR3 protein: CASSLAGQDEGEAFF

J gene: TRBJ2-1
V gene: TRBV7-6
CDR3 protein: CASSKGSGAYNEQFF

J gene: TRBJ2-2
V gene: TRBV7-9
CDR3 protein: CASSLVGGLNTGELFF

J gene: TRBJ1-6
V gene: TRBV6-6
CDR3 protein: CASSYSPGVNSPLHF

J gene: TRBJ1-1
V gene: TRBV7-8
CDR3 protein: CASSLGVRATEAFF

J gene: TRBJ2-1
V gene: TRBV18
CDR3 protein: CASSPGAAGTGYNEQFF

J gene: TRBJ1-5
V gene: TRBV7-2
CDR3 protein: CASSSDLTDYSNQPQHF

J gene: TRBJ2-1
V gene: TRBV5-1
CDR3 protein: CASSLGTGDNEQFF

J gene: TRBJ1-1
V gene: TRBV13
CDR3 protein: CASSLAGFANTEAFF

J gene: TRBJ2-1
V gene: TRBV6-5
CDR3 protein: CASSYNPRYPGTGNEQFF

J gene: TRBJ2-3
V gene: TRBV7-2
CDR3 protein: CASHPGEVDTQYF

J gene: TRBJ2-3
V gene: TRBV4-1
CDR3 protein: CASSRAGLAFSTDTQYF

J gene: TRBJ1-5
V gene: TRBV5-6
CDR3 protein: CASSLSPDVRSQPQHF

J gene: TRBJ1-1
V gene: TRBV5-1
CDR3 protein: CASSPGSGIGTEAFF

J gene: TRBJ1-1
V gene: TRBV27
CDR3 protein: CASCRWGFEAFF

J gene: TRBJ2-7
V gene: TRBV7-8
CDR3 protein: CASSDPTRPYEQYF

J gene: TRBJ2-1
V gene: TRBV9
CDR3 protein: CASSVTHTEDNAGQFF

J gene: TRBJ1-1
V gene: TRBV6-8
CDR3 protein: CASSYSNPRQGEAFF

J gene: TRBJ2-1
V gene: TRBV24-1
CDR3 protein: CATSDPLGWDEQFF

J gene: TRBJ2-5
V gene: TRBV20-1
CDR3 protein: CSAPRGREQETQYF

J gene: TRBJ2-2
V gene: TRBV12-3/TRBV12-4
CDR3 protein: CASSSQGDKAGELFF

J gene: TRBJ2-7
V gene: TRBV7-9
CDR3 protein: CASSVGTSGGDEQYF

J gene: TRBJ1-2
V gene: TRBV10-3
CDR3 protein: CAIRDGQERGHYGYTF

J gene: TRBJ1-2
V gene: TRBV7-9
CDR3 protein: CVQGLIGYGYTF

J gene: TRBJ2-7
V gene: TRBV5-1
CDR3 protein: CASSIFSGGSGEQYF

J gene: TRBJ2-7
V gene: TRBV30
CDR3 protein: CAWEPGQGLYEQYF

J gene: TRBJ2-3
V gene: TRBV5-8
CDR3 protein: CASNRVSASSTDTQYF

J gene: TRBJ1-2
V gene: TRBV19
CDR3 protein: CASRPAGGYGYTF

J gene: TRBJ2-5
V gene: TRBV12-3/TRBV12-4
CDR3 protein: CASSRRADQQETQYF

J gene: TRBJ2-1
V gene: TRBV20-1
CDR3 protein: CSARGLAPYNEQFF

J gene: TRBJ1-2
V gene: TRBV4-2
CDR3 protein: CASSQEGGAGGYTF